The 21 T cell receptor beta chains below all came from one sample that was sequenced in a study of early T cells in non-severe SARS-CoV-2 infection. TCRdb processed the 5' RACE reads anew with MiXCR; each CDR3 protein has one entry. The sample holds tens of thousands of distinct CDR3 sequences, roughly 12% seen once. Material for sequencing was whole blood. These receptors all stem from an adult who was a healthcare worker with PCR-confirmed SARS-CoV-2 infection or an uninfected control (not recorded which).

The V and J genes are TRBV20-1 and TRBJ2-1; D is unclear. Germline V CDR1 and CDR2: DFQATT, SNEGSKA (reference sequence). Between the trimmed V and J ends, which lost 5 bases and 0 bases, there was a span of 2 bases. The length of the CDR3 is 11 residues. Written as DNA, the CDR3 is TGCAGTGCTCACTCCTACAATGAGCAGTTCTTC. The encoded protein is CSAHSYNEQFF.

This clonotype was seen repeatedly, ten times or more. The chain is built from TRBV3-1 and TRBJ2-5, with 10 bases that match TRBD2. Germline V CDR1 and CDR2: LGHDT, YNNKEL (reference sequence). This CDR3 is built from 17 residues. With 0 bases clipped from V and 4 bases from J, the junction kept 8 bases outside the gene matches. The CDR3 DNA sequence: TGTGCCAGCAGCCAAGAGATTCAGGCTAGCGGGAGAGAGACCCAGTACTTC. Translation: CASSQEIQASGRETQYF.

This clonotype was counted at least ten times. The chain employs TRBV4-2 and TRBJ2-7; a possible D gene is TRBD2 (5 bases). Germline V gives CDR1 LGHNA, CDR2 YNFKEQ. Trimming took 3 bases from V and 2 from J, leaving 8 bases between them. This CDR3 has 13 amino acids. The CDR3 loop reads CASSQSGTYEQYF. CDR3 DNA: TGTGCCAGCAGCCAGTCGGGAACCTACGAGCAGTACTTC.

This clonotype appeared many times. The chain recombines TRBV25-1 with TRBJ2-7; D is undetermined. V dropped 8 bases and J dropped 6 bases, with 8 bases sitting between them. Germline V gives CDR1 MGHDK, CDR2 SYGVNS. The CDR3 length is 10 residues. CDR3 protein: CASALSEQYF. The CDR3 DNA sequence: TGTGCCAGCGCCTTGTCCGAGCAGTACTTC.

The sample holds many counts of this clonotype. The V and J genes are TRBV6-7 and TRBJ2-7; 9 bases fit TRBD1. TRBV6-7 is flagged as an ORF with uncertain function. Trimming removed 0 bases from V and 3 bases from J; junction bases left unmatched: 9. This CDR3 is 17 amino acids long. DNA for the CDR3: TGTGCCAGCAGTTACTCACCACCGGGACAGGGAATCTACGAGCAGTACTTC. Its translation: CASSYSPPGQGIYEQYF.

This clonotype was picked up many times. The chain links TRBV6-5 to TRBJ1-3, with D tentatively TRBD1 (6 bases). The length of the CDR3 is 15 residues. Germline CDR1 MNHEY, CDR2 SVGAGI. Trimming stripped 6 bases from V and 4 bases from J, with 16 bases between. The DNA for the CDR3 is TGTGCCAGCAGCAGGGGCGGGGGAGTGGGAAACACCATATATTTT. It specifies CASSRGGGVGNTIYF.

This clonotype turned up a few times. The rearrangement joins TRBV6-5 to TRBJ2-7; D tentatively reads TRBD1 or TRBD2 (6 bases each). Trimming left V 5 bases short and J 8 bases short, with 19 bases between. The CDR3 is 14 amino acids. Germline assignment: CDR1 MNHEY and CDR2 SVGAGI. The chain's CDR3 is CASSQAKGGLKQYF. CDR3 nucleotides: TGTGCCAGCAGTCAGGCGAAGGGGGGCCTAAAGCAGTACTTC.

This clonotype was recorded a few times. The rearrangement joins TRBV18 to TRBJ2-3; possibly TRBD1 for D (6 bases). CDR1 and CDR2 from the germline V gene are KGHSH and LQKENI. V lost 0 bases and J 4 bases, leaving 11 bases between the germline ends. The CDR3 has 15 amino acids. The CDR3 sequence is CASSPPPRGADTQYF. The DNA for the CDR3 is TGTGCCAGCTCACCACCGCCCAGGGGCGCAGATACGCAGTATTTT. The whole variable domain, filled in from reference TRBV18 and TRBJ2-3, reads NAGVMQNPRHLVRRRGQEARLRCSPMKGHSHVYWYRQLPEEGLKFMVYLQKENIIDESGMPKERFSAEFPKEGPSILRIQQVVRGDSAAYFCASSPPPRGADTQYFGPGTRLTVL.

This clonotype has ten or more counts. CDR3 residues: CASSAVPYEQYF. The CDR3 DNA reads TGTGCCAGCAGTGCTGTTCCCTACGAGCAGTACTTC. The V gene is TRBV2, the J gene TRBJ2-7; D remains ambiguous. V gave up 4 bases and J gave up 2 bases, with 6 bases separating them. Germline loops: CDR1 SNHLY, CDR2 FYNNEI. CDR3 length: 12 residues.

This clonotype showed up many times. V is TRBV20-1 and J is TRBJ2-3, with 9 positions matching TRBD2. The CDR3 totals 15 residues. The germline gives CDR1 DFQATT, CDR2 SNEGSKA (reference sequence). Trimming took 5 bases from V and 4 from J; bases not matched to a gene: 10. The DNA for the CDR3 is TGCAGTGCTGGGGACCCGCGGGGGGGCCCAGATACGCAGTATTTT. Its translation is CSAGDPRGGPDTQYF.

The rearrangement joins TRBV27 to TRBJ2-1, with D tentatively TRBD2 (6 bases). Trimming stripped 11 bases from V and 0 bases from J, with 14 bases between. This CDR3 region has 14 residues. Germline-derived CDR1 and CDR2 are MNHEY and SMNVEV (reference sequence). In nucleotides, the CDR3 is TGTGCCTCCTGGAGGGCAGCCTCCTACAATGAGCAGTTCTTC. Protein product: CASWRAASYNEQFF.

V and J are TRBV6-5 and TRBJ1-5; D is unclear. This CDR3 contains 15 residues. In germline, CDR1 is MNHEY, CDR2 SVGAGI. Between the trimmed V and J ends, which lost 6 bases and 0 bases, there was a span of 12 bases. Here the CDR3 reads CASRPDTNSNQPQHF. As DNA, the CDR3 is TGTGCCAGCAGACCCGACACCAATAGCAATCAGCCCCAGCATTTT.

In its sample, this clonotype was seen a few times. The chain carries TRBV9 and TRBJ1-1; the D is unclear. Germline V gives CDR1 SGDLS, CDR2 YYNGEE. The V gene lost 4 bases and the J gene lost 8 bases, with 12 bases spanning the gap. The CDR3 extends over 12 amino acids. CDR3 sequence (DNA): TGTGCCAGCAGCAAGGACGGAGGCGAAGCTTTCTTT. Amino acid sequence: CASSKDGGEAFF.

The genes are TRBV28 and TRBJ2-5; D is possibly TRBD2 (5 bases). The CDR3 length is 15 residues. Trimming shortened V by 5 bases and J by 4 bases, and 17 bases separated the two germline ends. Germline CDR1 is MDHEN and CDR2 is SYDVKM. CDR3 region: CASSPRGIGTETQYF. The CDR3 bases are TGTGCCAGCAGTCCCCGGGGTATTGGAACAGAGACCCAGTACTTC.

This clonotype was seen at least ten times. The CDR3 loop reads CASTYRDQPQHF. The CDR3 bases are TGTGCCAGCACTTACAGGGATCAGCCCCAGCATTTT. The rearrangement joins TRBV2 to TRBJ1-5; D possibly corresponds to TRBD1 (6 bases). The length of the CDR3 is 12 residues. Germline V gene sequence: CDR1 SNHLY, CDR2 FYNNEI. V shed 7 bases and J shed 5 bases, with 9 bases lying between them. Looking up the rest from reference TRBV2 and TRBJ1-5 gives the full variable domain: EPEVTQTPSHQVTQMGQEVILRCVPISNHLYFYWYRQILGQKVEFLVSFYNNEISEKSEIFDDQFSVERPDGSNFTLKIRSTKLEDSAMYFCASTYRDQPQHFGDGTRLSIL.

At least ten counts were recorded for this clonotype. V and J are TRBV5-5 and TRBJ2-5, with TRBD1 identical over 7 bases. The CDR3 spans 15 residues. Germline V lookup: CDR1 SGHKS, CDR2 YYEKEE (reference sequence). The V segment lost 5 bases and the J segment 1 base; nucleotides outside the gene matches: 8. CDR3 region: CASSSGQSIQETQYF. CDR3 nucleotides: TGTGCCAGCAGTTCGGGACAGTCGATCCAAGAGACCCAGTACTTC.

This clonotype was observed at least ten times. V is TRBV29-1 and J is TRBJ2-1; no clear D gene. Trimming cost V 3 bases and J 3 bases, with 9 bases left between them. CDR3 length: 13 residues. The germline gives CDR1 SQVTM, CDR2 ANQGSEA. The CDR3 DNA reads as TGCAGCGTTGATGAACAGTACTACAATGAGCAGTTCTTC. Amino acids: CSVDEQYYNEQFF.

This clonotype showed up many times. The genes are TRBV29-1 and TRBJ2-5; 10 bases line up with TRBD1. The V segment lost 3 bases and the J segment 4 bases; nucleotides outside the gene matches: 5. Germline V gene data show CDR1 as SQVTM and CDR2 as ANQGSEA. The CDR3 is made up of 14 amino acids. Here the CDR3 reads CSVDGDRGGETQYF. CDR3 bases: TGCAGCGTTGATGGGGACAGGGGAGGAGAGACCCAGTACTTC.

The chain recombines TRBV30 with TRBJ2-7, with 7 positions matching TRBD2. Germline CDR1 and CDR2: GTSNPN and SVGIG (reference sequence). This CDR3 is 15 amino acids long. After removal of 4 bases from V and 2 bases from J, the junction contained 11 bases not matched to a gene. The CDR3 region has the DNA TGTGCCTGGACCCGCGCGGGGGTAGGGACCTACGAGCAGTACTTC. It translates to CAWTRAGVGTYEQYF.

This clonotype was detected ten times or more. This chain links TRBV7-9 with TRBJ2-1, with TRBD1 matching over 9 bases. Germline CDR1 is SEHNR and CDR2 is FQNEAQ (reference sequence). The CDR3 is 16 residues long. V lost 0 bases, J lost 5 bases, and 5 bases stayed unmatched. As DNA, the CDR3 is TGTGCCAGCAGCTTAGCCCTGGACAGGGGAAACAATGAGCAGTTCTTC. As protein: CASSLALDRGNNEQFF.

This clonotype was seen at least ten times. This chain links TRBV5-1 with TRBJ1-4, with 8 bases fitting TRBD1. Germline trimming cut 1 base from V and 5 bases from J; bases unmatched to any gene: 4. The CDR3 length is 15 residues. Germline CDR1 SGHRS, CDR2 YFSETQ. The CDR3: CASSLFGQGNEKLFF. The CDR3 coding sequence is TGCGCCAGCAGCTTGTTTGGACAGGGAAATGAAAAACTGTTTTTT.